One and the same sample provided the 3 T cell receptor beta chains below, sequenced in a study of CD8+CD57+ T cells in acquired aplastic anemia. The use of genomic DNA as template underpinned the TCR beta VDJ and CDR3 profiling. TCRdb itself ran the reads through MiXCR, one entry per CDR3 protein. Of around 250,000 distinct CDR3 sequences listed, around 60% are singletons. Sequenced material: sorted CD4+, CD8+, or CD8+CD57+ T cells (not recorded which) from PBMCs. Source of these receptors: a human donor with severe aplastic anemia or a healthy control (not recorded which).

This chain links TRBV7-2 with TRBJ2-3; D may be TRBD2 (5 bases). V dropped 0 bases and J dropped 8 bases, with 9 bases sitting between them. This CDR3 has 13 amino acids. Per the germline V gene, CDR1 is SGHTA and CDR2 is FQGNSA. The CDR3 loop reads CASSLAPEGTQYF. CDR3 DNA sequence: TGTGCCAGCAGCTTAGCACCCGAGGGTACGCAGTATTTT.

This clonotype was observed a single time. The V and J genes are TRBV3-1 and TRBJ2-7; D is perhaps TRBD1 (5 bases). The CDR3 loop spans 17 amino acids. Trimming removed 1 base from V and 1 base from J, with 17 bases in between. From germline, CDR1 is LGHDT and CDR2 YNNKEL (reference sequence). The CDR3 sequence is CASSQGLRGFLSYEQYF. In DNA, the CDR3 is TGTGCCAGCAGCCAAGGTTTAAGGGGTTTTTTGTCCTACGAGCAGTACTTC.

The genes are TRBV5-5 and TRBJ1-2; D is ambiguous. Germline V CDR1 and CDR2: SGHKS, YYEKEE (reference sequence). V lost 0 bases to trimming and J lost 4 bases, with 13 bases between them. The CDR3 contains 15 residues. In DNA, the CDR3 is TGTGCCAGCAGCTTGGTCCGAAGGGCTGGCTATGGCTACACCTTC. Translating gives CASSLVRRAGYGYTF. The full variable domain, its missing parts supplied by reference TRBV5-5 and TRBJ1-2, is DAGVTQSPTHLIKTRGQQVTLRCSPISGHKSVSWYQQVLGQGPQFIFQYYEKEERGRGNFPDRFSARQFPNYSSELNVNALLLGDSALYLCASSLVRRAGYGYTFGSGTRLTVV.